The source of this TCR beta chain is a study of shared clonotypes between healthy human individuals. Findings and limits, study-wide: A limitation of the genetic and exposure-history diversity represented arose from few donors. Blood alone was sampled, and tissue repertoires likely differ.

Losses at the gene ends were 5 bases for V and 6 bases for J; bases not matched to a gene: 6. Germline CDR1 reads SQVTM; CDR2 reads ANQGSEA. CDR3 length: 12 amino acids. This clone was seen only once. Antigen: not known. CD45RO-negative, CCR7-positively selected cells formed the naive CD8 fraction, excluding terminally differentiated effector memory CD45RA+ cells. This table comes from immunoSEQ multiplex PCR, and its TCRdb copy is limited to in-frame clones, with some not included. The sample holds about 2.1 million clones, about 93% seen once. Material for sequencing was naive CD8+ T cells from PBMCs. V usage is TRBV29-1 and J usage is TRBJ2-7; 8 positions match TRBD1. The TCR originated in a man younger than 35 in good health. Some clones in this sample may be carry-over from other donors' samples. The CDR3 here is CSVLQGDGEQYF. Written as DNA, the CDR3 is TGCAGCGTTTTACAGGGGGATGGCGAGCAGTACTTC.